The 15 T cell receptor beta chains given below trace back to one sample, sequenced in a study of vaccination and CD4 T cells after COVID-19. Their recognized antigens are unknown. The Oncomine TCR Beta short-read assay was applied to DNA of cultured CD4+ T cells. MiXCR, applied by TCRdb to the PCR reads, yields one record per CDR3 protein. The table records 15,000 or so distinct CDR3 sequences, roughly 50% of them present only once. Described treatment: approximately 10-day PBMC culture with coronavirus spike peptide pools or control peptides (ViraFEST assay). Sequencing input: CD4+ T cells from blood, cultured in vitro. These receptors all come from a human donor who had recovered from COVID-19.

This chain connects TRBV6-2 or TRBV6-3 to TRBJ1-1; D remains ambiguous. Germline assignment: CDR1 MNHEY and CDR2 SVGEGT. V was clipped by 2 bases and J by 4 bases, with 8 bases between them. The CDR3 length is 13 residues. DNA of the CDR3: TGTGCCAGCAGTTACGCGGGGTCCACTGAAGCTTTCTTT. It specifies CASSYAGSTEAFF.

The rearrangement uses TRBV7-8 and TRBJ2-3, with D unclear. The V end lost 4 bases, the J end lost 4 bases, and 15 bases lay between the germline ends. CDR3 size: 15 residues. Germline CDR1 is SGHVS and CDR2 is FQNEAQ. The CDR3 spells CASSSTPLVSDTQYF. The CDR3 bases are TGTGCCAGCAGCTCGACCCCCCTAGTTTCAGATACGCAGTATTTT.

This clonotype was seen a handful of times. This chain uses TRBV20-1 with TRBJ2-2; the D gene is possibly TRBD2 (7 bases). V was pared by 0 bases and J by 3 bases, with 17 bases between. From germline, CDR1 is DFQATT and CDR2 SNEGSKA (reference sequence). The CDR3 consists of 17 residues. CDR3 in DNA: TGCAGTGCTAGAGAGGGGATGACGGGGGGCTACACCGGGGAGCTGTTTTTT. Amino acid sequence: CSAREGMTGGYTGELFF.

The chain links TRBV20-1 to TRBJ2-1; the D gene is possibly TRBD2 (6 bases). This CDR3 has 14 residues. Germline values: CDR1 DFQATT, CDR2 SNEGSKA (reference sequence). Trimming left V 5 bases short and J 4 bases short, with 15 bases between. CDR3 coding DNA: TGCAGTGCTGGGATAGCGGAGCTTTACAATGAGCAGTTCTTC. Translation: CSAGIAELYNEQFF.

Here the CDR3 reads CATGRDTFGTGELFF. DNA for the CDR3: TGTGCCACAGGGAGGGATACTTTTGGCACCGGGGAGCTGTTTTTT. The V call is TRBV15, the J call TRBJ2-2, with 7 nucleotides matching TRBD2. The length of the CDR3 is 15 residues. Trimming took 9 bases from V and 4 from J; bases not matched to a gene: 11. The V gene's germline CDR1 is LNHNV and CDR2 YYDKDF (reference sequence).

This clonotype was counted only a few times. The chain is built from TRBV25-1 and TRBJ2-3, with D perhaps TRBD2 (6 bases). The CDR3 runs to 12 residues. Germline CDR1 reads MGHDK; CDR2 reads SYGVNS. The V gene lost 7 bases and the J gene lost 3 bases, with 8 bases spanning the gap. Here the CDR3 reads CASNRGTDTQYF. Here the CDR3 DNA reads TGTGCCAGCAACCGGGGGACAGATACGCAGTATTTT.

The gene calls are TRBV7-9 and TRBJ2-1, with TRBD1 matching 9 bases. J gave up 2 bases and V 5 bases, and 7 bases lay outside the gene matches. Germline V gives CDR1 SEHNR, CDR2 FQNEAQ (reference sequence). The CDR3 spans 16 residues. CDR3: CASSRTGVGTYNEQFF. The CDR3 DNA reads TGTGCCAGCAGCAGGACAGGGGTAGGGACCTACAATGAGCAGTTCTTC.

The rearrangement links TRBV20-1 to TRBJ2-3; D is unresolved. The V and J ends lost 0 bases and 3 bases respectively, with 7 bases between them. This CDR3 comprises 13 residues. Germline CDR1 is DFQATT and CDR2 is SNEGSKA (reference sequence). CDR3 region: CSARDTATDTQYF. DNA of the CDR3: TGCAGTGCTAGAGATACAGCTACAGATACGCAGTATTTT.

The chain couples TRBV11-3 to TRBJ1-2; D ambiguous. Germline lookup yields CDR1 SGHNT and CDR2 YENEEA. The V and J ends lost 1 base and 5 bases respectively, with 8 bases between them. This CDR3 has 13 amino acids. The CDR3: CASSLAEAYGYTF. The CDR3 DNA reads TGTGCCAGCAGCTTAGCGGAGGCTTATGGCTACACCTTC.

This sequence joins TRBV5-8 and TRBJ1-6; TRBD1 agrees at 10 bases. The V and J ends lost 4 bases and 5 bases, in that order; junction bases with no gene match: 15. The germline V gene has CDR1 SGHTS and CDR2 YDEGEE. The CDR3 covers 19 residues. CDR3 region: CASSPQRPGQGRNNSPLHF. As DNA, the CDR3 is TGTGCCAGCAGCCCCCAACGACCGGGACAGGGGAGGAATAATTCACCCCTCCACTTT. The full variable domain, in which reference TRBV5-8 and TRBJ1-6 provide the parts outside the CDR3, is EAGVTQSPTHLIKTRGQQATLRCSPISGHTSVYWYQQALGLGLQFLLWYDEGEERNRGNFPPRFSGRQFPNYSSELNVNALELEDSALYLCASSPQRPGQGRNNSPLHFGNGTRLTVT.

J is TRBJ2-5 and V is TRBV5-1, with TRBD2 matching 9 bases. V lost 0 bases and J lost 1; bases outside the gene matches: 4. The germline gives CDR1 SGHRS, CDR2 YFSETQ. The CDR3 contains 16 residues. Here the CDR3 DNA reads TGCGCCAGCAGCTTGGGGCAGACTAGCGGCCAAGAGACCCAGTACTTC. Residues: CASSLGQTSGQETQYF. Using reference TRBV5-1 and TRBJ2-5 for the parts outside the CDR3, the full variable domain is KAGVTQTPRYLIKTRGQQVTLSCSPISGHRSVSWYQQTPGQGLQFLFEYFSETQRNKGNFPGRFSGRQFSNSRSEMNVSTLELGDSALYLCASSLGQTSGQETQYFGPGTRLLVL.

V usage is TRBV20-1 and J usage is TRBJ2-7; no reliable D call. The CDR3 runs to 13 residues. The V gene's germline CDR1 is DFQATT and CDR2 SNEGSKA (reference sequence). Trimming stripped 0 bases from V and 3 bases from J, with 9 bases between. The CDR3 here is CSARDSKNYEQYF. The CDR3 DNA reads TGCAGTGCTAGAGACAGTAAGAACTACGAGCAGTACTTC.

The rearrangement links TRBV20-1 to TRBJ2-5; D remains unclear. The V and J ends lost 3 bases and 5 bases respectively, with 10 bases between them. The CDR3 has 12 amino acids. Germline CDR1 DFQATT, CDR2 SNEGSKA (reference sequence). The CDR3 bases are TGCAGTGCTAGGAACGACGGGGAGACCCAGTACTTC. Amino acids: CSARNDGETQYF.

This clonotype is deemed medium-sized (0.01 to 0.1%). The chain employs TRBV7-2 and TRBJ1-2, with D perhaps TRBD1 (5 bases). With 5 bases removed from V and 0 bases from J, the gap between germline ends came to 19 bases. The CDR3 covers 17 residues. Germline lookup yields CDR1 SGHTA and CDR2 FQGNSA. The CDR3 loop is CASSHIYNRQTNYGYTF. Written as DNA, the CDR3 is TGTGCCAGCAGCCATATCTACAACAGGCAAACTAACTATGGCTACACCTTC.

The chain has TRBV20-1 and TRBJ2-7; 7 nucleotides align to TRBD1. Germline V gene sequence: CDR1 DFQATT, CDR2 SNEGSKA (reference sequence). The length of the CDR3 is 12 residues. V lost 4 bases, J lost 5 bases, and 5 bases stayed unmatched. CDR3 DNA: TGCAGTGCTAAGGGGGCCTTCCACGAGCAGTACTTC. This translates into CSAKGAFHEQYF.